This TCR beta chain was documented in a study of regulatory dendritic cells for organ transplantation. Study-wide points: Naive CD4+ and CD8+ repertoires were highly diverse; memory CD8+ was most oligoclonal.

Clones were sequenced by immunoSEQ multiplex PCR, and TCRdb holds only the in-frame ones, with some missing. The sample records 25,000 to 30,000 clones, 82% being singletons. CDR1 is SGHNT, CDR2 YYREEE, per germline (reference sequence). V was pared by 4 bases and J by 0 bases, with 0 bases of the junction left unmatched. The CDR3 consists of 14 residues. Naive CD45RA+ and memory CD45RO+ CD4+ or CD8+ T cells were FACS-sorted. This clone was detected a few times. Its antigen is still unknown. Sequencing used naive CD8+ T cells from blood. Subset of the sample: CD45RA+ naive T cells. The chain links TRBV5-4 to TRBJ2-2, with TRBD1 matching over 7 bases. The receptor comes from a human donor in good health. This CDR3 reads CASSGTANTGELFF. Here the CDR3 DNA reads TGTGCCAGCAGCGGGACAGCGAACACCGGGGAGCTGTTTTTT. Variable domain in full (rest from reference TRBV5-4 and TRBJ2-2): ETGVTQSPTHLIKTRGQQVTLRCSSQSGHNTVSWYQQALGQGPQFIFQYYREEENGRGNFPPRFSGLQFPNYSSELNVNALELDDSALYLCASSGTANTGELFFGEGSRLTVL.